Detailed here is one T cell receptor (beta chain). Antigen unknown. The data were taken from a study of OX40 agonist ivuxolimab in advanced cancers. In the study overall: Dose-escalation patients were diagnosed with hepatocellular carcinoma, melanoma, renal cell cancer or head and neck cancer. Partial responses were observed in three patients, of whom one had hepatocellular carcinoma and two had cutaneous melanoma.

CDR3 length: 15 residues. V shed 4 bases and J 7 bases; nucleotides not matched to a gene: 8. The germline V gene encodes CDR1 SGHRS and CDR2 YFSETQ. Study conclusions and caveats: At 0.1 to 3.0 mg/kg and by week 6, clonal expansion occurred in CD4+ and CD8+ blood T cells. Average numbers of expanded clones were greater in CD8+ T cells than in CD4+.

Profiling relied on immunoSEQ multiplex PCR, and the TCRdb table lists in-frame clones only, not all of them. This sample has about 61,000 clones; 86% occur once, and the top ten carry around 1.2%. The sample here was CD4+ or CD8+ T cells sorted from blood, taken in a trial of the OX40 agonist ivuxolimab. This chain links TRBV5-1 with TRBJ1-4; TRBD1 matches at 9 bases. The TCR was taken from an adult with an advanced solid tumor such as melanoma, head and neck, liver or kidney cancer. CDR3 nucleotide sequence: TGCGCCAGCAGCCCCAGGACAGGGGTGGGTGAAAAACTGTTTTTT. This sequence encodes CASSPRTGVGEKLFF.